This T cell receptor (beta chain) originates from a study of cytomegalovirus exposure and HLA in healthy donors. Study summary: Counted in an early data release were some 81 million unique TCRs from HLA-typed donors.

13 Jbeta primers and 60 Vbeta primers were used for the PCR. This table comes from immunoSEQ multiplex PCR, and its TCRdb copy is limited to in-frame clones, with some not included. This sample carries roughly 100,000 clones, roughly 80% of them seen once, and the ten largest clones take approximately 3.8%. Germline V gene lookup returns CDR1 SGHTA and CDR2 FQGNSA. The CDR3 contains 16 residues. Trimming removed 0 bases from V and 8 bases from J, with 17 bases in between. The receptor was isolated from a man in his forties or fifties in good health and CMV-seropositive. V is TRBV7-2 and J is TRBJ2-1; possibly TRBD1 for D (6 bases). What was sequenced was PBMCs. CDR3 DNA sequence: TGTGCCAGCAGCTTAGCGTTTCAGGGGAAGGGCGATGAGCAGTTCTTC. Translating it yields CASSLAFQGKGDEQFF.